These 6 T cell receptor beta chains share one sample of origin, sequenced in a study of blood T cell repertoires in COVID-19. Assay: immunoSEQ multiplex PCR; the TCRdb copy retains only in-frame clones and omits some. Seen here are 250,000 to 400,000 clones, 85% observed once, and the top ten hold about 1.9%. The sequenced material came from PBMCs or T cells enriched from blood (not recorded which). All receptors derive from a woman in her 30s who had been exposed to COVID-19.

The V call is TRBV28, the J call TRBJ2-2; D unclear. Trimming removed 5 bases at V and 3 bases at J, with 10 bases between. The CDR3 consists of 14 residues. Per the germline V gene, CDR1 is MDHEN and CDR2 is SYDVKM. The chain's CDR3 is CASSASRYTGELFF. The CDR3 nucleotides are TGTGCCAGCAGTGCCTCCCGGTACACCGGGGAGCTGTTTTTT.

The chain combines TRBV6-5 with TRBJ1-1; weak D call: TRBD1 (6 bases). The CDR3 loop spans 15 amino acids. From germline, CDR1 is MNHEY and CDR2 SVGAGI. Trimming took 6 bases from V and 1 from J, leaving 15 bases between them. The CDR3 DNA sequence: TGTGCCAGCAGGCGGGGGCTTCTGGGGAACACTGAAGCTTTCTTT. Translated: CASRRGLLGNTEAFF.

With respect to this clone: Within the sample, other DNA sequences also encode this same CDR3. The genes are TRBV5-1 and TRBJ1-1; unclear D gene. Trimming removed 0 bases at V and 1 base at J, with 7 bases between. The CDR3 extends over 14 amino acids. The germline V gene has CDR1 SGHRS and CDR2 YFSETQ. In DNA, the CDR3 is TGCGCCAGCAGCTTGGGGTCAGGGAACACTGAAGCTTTCTTT. This encodes CASSLGSGNTEAFF.

The chain links TRBV11-2 to TRBJ2-5; D gene unclear. The CDR3 loop spans 15 amino acids. Trimming took 0 bases from V and 2 from J, leaving 10 bases between them. The germline V gene has CDR1 SGHAT and CDR2 FQNNGV. The CDR3 is CASSLDISVQETQYF. CDR3 bases: TGTGCCAGCAGCTTAGATATAAGCGTACAAGAGACCCAGTACTTC.

This clone was recorded a few times. V usage is TRBV7-9 and J usage is TRBJ2-7; 11 bases are a match to TRBD1. J was trimmed by 6 bases and V by 5 bases; bases with no gene match: 6. The CDR3 sequence is 14 residues long. Germline-derived CDR1 and CDR2 are SEHNR and FQNEAQ (reference sequence). CDR3 sequence reads: CASSQRTGGGEQYF. The CDR3 bases are TGTGCCAGCAGCCAACGGACAGGGGGCGGCGAGCAGTACTTC.

The CDR3 spells CASSQDIIVGPGELFF. CDR3 DNA sequence: TGTGCCAGCAGCCAAGACATTATCGTGGGGCCCGGGGAGCTGTTTTTT. The V and J genes are TRBV4-2 and TRBJ2-2, with D possibly matching TRBD1 (5 bases). Per the germline V gene, CDR1 is LGHNA and CDR2 is YNFKEQ. V shed 0 bases and J shed 6 bases, with 14 bases lying between them. The length of the CDR3 is 16 residues.